This T cell receptor beta chain is from a study of blood T cell repertoires in COVID-19. Study at large: Whether acute or convalescent, the COVID-19 samples came from the United States, Italy and Spain.

Authors' analysis steps: Reference gene primer amplification gave estimated nucleated cell counts. Profiled with immunoSEQ multiplex PCR; TCRdb holds only in-frame clones, not every one. D and trimming were read from the DNA, whereas the V and J calls and clone size are those reported in that table. Seen here are 90,000 to 120,000 clones, less than 90% observed once, and the top ten hold more than 4.5%. The V gene end was trimmed by 5 bases and the J gene end by 3 bases; junction bases not matched to a gene: 3. The CDR3 runs 13 residues. Germline V gene lookup returns CDR1 MDHEN and CDR2 SYDVKM. The chain joins TRBV28 to TRBJ1-2; 7 bases fit TRBD1. The receptor comes from a human donor in a cohort sampled during active COVID-19. The sequenced sample consisted of peripheral blood. The CDR3: CASSPGTDYGYTF. CDR3 nucleotides: TGTGCCAGCAGTCCCGGGACAGACTATGGCTACACCTTC.